This T cell receptor beta chain was captured by sequencing in a study of cytomegalovirus exposure and HLA in healthy donors (dated by TCRdb to about 2017). Study-wide context: In an earlier analysis of roughly 590 of the donors, 250 to 350 Gb of sequence data and about 110 million unique TCR beta sequences from 180 million or so T cells were reported. The study combined high-throughput TCR immunosequencing, statistical association of individual TCRs with disease status, and machine learning to predict cytomegalovirus infection status. Among approximately 370 genotyped donors of the cohort, an average of roughly 230,000 unique TCR beta nucleotide sequences was sequenced per donor, of which about 19% were non-productive. A few DR-DQ haplotypes were handled as single units for association and clustering because linkage in the cohort was strong. The genetic ancestry cluster associated with self-reported Caucasian donors included 65% to 90% of the roughly 400 genotyped donors. Alongside the repertoire data, information on donor age, sex, ethnicity and CMV serostatus was compiled. The study profiled the T cell repertoires of 550 to 700 subjects by immunosequencing and related them to cytomegalovirus serostatus. A later genetic analysis took genome-wide SNP genotypes for about three fifths of the roughly 670 donors and used that subset as a discovery cohort. In addition to the first cohort of 666 subjects, a separate validation cohort of approximately 120 different subjects was used. In a later analysis, previously published TCR beta repertoires from 550 to 700 donors were re-analyzed and high-resolution HLA genotyping was added so that TCR occurrence patterns could be studied. The study was designed to test whether signatures of past pathogen exposure could be identified by cataloging public T cell receptors. The number of donors typed differed by locus, with about 629-640 for A, B, C, DRB1 and DQB1, roughly 520 for DQA1, 600 to 610 for DPA1, and 472 for DPB1. The later analysis used no new phenotypic data to find candidate immune exposures, relying instead on TCR beta sequences and their occurrence across donors. An early release that covered roughly 600 HLA-typed donors contained about 290 gigabases of sequencing data and approximately 85 million unique TCR sequences. In an earlier analysis of 500 to 650 of the donors, high-throughput TCR beta sequencing was used to judge whether each TCR beta V gene segment behaved as functional or pseudogenic. Class I and class II HLA loci were covered by the typing at four-digit resolution. All discovery cohort repertoires had been generated using a single sequencing platform.

The protocol used for the library was the immunoSEQ multiplex PCR assay. For the multiplex PCR, a mixture combining 60 forward primers for TCR Vbeta segments and 13 reverse primers for TCR Jbeta segments was used. Amplification of the CDR3 region of rearranged TCR beta genes was performed with a multiplex PCR assay on genomic DNA. Amplified TCR beta libraries were sequenced as 87-base-pair reads on the Illumina HiSeq System. Regarding the original processing steps: Across the roughly 600 repertoires, a later analysis counted some 80 million unique TCR beta chains, roughly 11 million of which were shared by at least two donors. Raw reads were error-corrected and collapsed into unique sequences with a nearest-neighbor algorithm that merged closely related sequences to remove PCR and sequencing errors. V, D and J gene segments were assigned by aligning CDR3 sequences to IMGT reference sequences. Each retained sequence needed at least a six-nucleotide match to both a V gene segment and a J gene segment. A rearrangement counted as productive if the CDR3 had no stop codons and remained in frame with V and J, and every other rearrangement counted as non-productive. CDR3 was defined according to IMGT convention as the region running from the second conserved V-encoded cysteine to the conserved J-encoded phenylalanine. The earlier analysis of about 530 of the donors excluded any sequence lacking an unambiguous match to a single V gene segment. In an earlier analysis of several hundred of the donors, V segments were called functional above 56.7% productive rearrangements and were called segregating when the between-donor standard deviation exceeded 5%. A statistical classification framework was built to diagnose cytomegalovirus status from the catalog of TCR beta chain sequences. In a later analysis, TCR nucleotide sequences were compared against IMGT/GENE-DB human TR gene sequences so that V and J genes could be assigned. A later analysis assigned CDR3 sequences and most-parsimonious VDJ recombination scenarios with the TCRdist pipeline. In a later analysis, every TCR beta chain was defined by the combination of its CDR3 amino acid sequence and its V-gene family, and reads without a unique V-gene family were dropped. A later analysis removed 600 or so highly shared, low-generation-probability nucleotide sequences to deal with suspected cross-contamination and a sequencing artifact. For each public chain, a later analysis derived a clonal expansion index from normalized ranks of inferred template counts within each repertoire. Generation probabilities in a later analysis came from a VDJ recombination model fitted to out-of-frame rearrangements, and those results were checked against IGoR. A later analysis scored TCR-TCR, TCR-HLA and TCR-CMV co-occurrence with hypergeometric tests, applying a repertoire-size bias correction to TCR pairs. To estimate false discovery rates, a later analysis permuted the HLA or CMV assignments 20 times. In a later analysis, co-occurring TCRs were grouped using DBSCAN, and TCRdist sequence similarity was added for clustering within HLA-allele-positive subsets. Repertoires with fewer than 30,000 or more than 120,000 public chains were left out of co-occurrence clustering, as were about 5 repertoires with anomalous nucleotide sharing. TCRdb retrieved this table from immuneACCESS and kept in-frame rearrangements only. Not all clones are present; in checked studies, unresolved V genes account for under half, and no reason is known for the remainder. V, J and clone size derive from that table, while D and trimming were established from the DNA sequence. The sample includes 100,000 to 150,000 clones, with 15% to 20% observed a single time. The top ten constitute 2.9% of the sample.

The cohort consisted of approximately 670 healthy bone marrow donors. Cohort members were all nominally healthy when sampled, although unrecorded immune exposures were likely present. The donor was CMV seropositive and was included in the group of 250 to 350 seropositive cohort members. Every donor gave a peripheral blood sample, and the peripheral blood mononuclear cells from that sample were used for TCR beta sequencing. The Qiagen DNeasy Blood Extraction Kit was used to extract genomic DNA from the blood cell samples. The CDR3 has 18 amino acids, counting the end cysteine and phenylalanine. The entry retains the CDR3 DNA only, 54 bases that are in frame from base 1. CDR1 and CDR2, per the germline V gene (reference sequence), are LNHDA and SQIVND. For this chain, trimming is 6 bases at the V end and 0 bases at the J end, and the number of junction bases without a gene match is 9. The study at large found these results: This cohort had only TCR beta chains sequenced, and the lack of alpha or paired-chain data limited which features could be detected. The study listed approximately 150 TCR beta chains as associated with cytomegalovirus. An earlier analysis of some 590 of the donors showed that most TCR beta V segments appeared in productive rearrangements either about 87% or about 30% of the time, which broadly matched IMGT annotations. The presence/absence analyses assumed that sequencing depth was roughly uniform across donors, and that assumption may not be true. According to a later analysis, parvovirus B19, influenza, CMV and Epstein-Barr virus appeared linked to several top co-occurrence clusters. CMV serostatus was the only immune exposure information available for the cohort. A later genetic analysis associated a missense DCLRE1C variant with V-gene and J-gene trimming of TCR beta chains, and an independent cohort replicated the association. Some IMGT-functional V segments, including TRBV6-2 and TRBV6-3, could not be told apart with the 87-base-pair reads, so those segments were excluded. Correlated functional status among segregating V segments might reflect linkage disequilibrium, but an unknown experimental factor could not be ruled out. A cluster of highly shared sequence variants was judged likely to be a technical artifact of the sequencing pipeline. According to a later analysis, TCR association rates differed among HLA loci, with DRB1 alleles showing the most associated TCRs and HLA-C alleles showing the fewest. The authors suggested that the approach could potentially be generalized to other disease states and immunological phenotypes. Compared with the approximately 600-donor mean, donors in an Asian-associated ancestry cluster had fewer N-insertions in productive TCRs, according to a later genetic analysis. Because some donors lacked HLA typing at each locus, the association tests relied only on the typed subset. A further reported finding was that TCR beta sequences accurately predicted the HLA-A and HLA-B alleles for most subjects in the first cohort. In vitro tests confirmed that a few of the cytomegalovirus-associated TCR beta chains recognize cytomegalovirus antigens. At a false discovery rate of 0.05, a later analysis linked under 20,000 TCR beta sequences to specific HLA alleles. When HLA alleles, especially DR and DQ, strongly co-occurred, attributing TCR associations to individual alleles was difficult. The classifier was reported to diagnose cytomegalovirus status with high specificity and sensitivity in both the original and validation cohorts. The earlier analysis of 587 of the donors excluded some 16 rarely observed V segments, including chromosome 9 orphons, because counts were too low. According to a later analysis, most CMV-associated TCR beta chains appeared to be HLA-restricted, and the HLA associations seemed to be driven largely by CMV exposure. Compared with equally common non-associated chains, HLA-associated TCR beta chains in a later analysis were more clonally expanded and had lower generation probabilities. While some public TCRs were present in many individuals, most TCR sequences turned up only very rarely across donors.

This clone came up a few times. Its antigen has not been determined. Per-base qualities were not stored, and no clone one base away is much larger. Specimen: PBMCs. The chain was built from TRBV19 and TRBJ2-7, with 15 bases in between that match TRBD2. The TCR was taken from a female donor in good health and CMV-seropositive. The nucleotide sequence is TGTGCCAGTAGCAGGGGACTAGCGGGAGGAGGGAGCTCCTACGAGCAGTACTTC. Translation gives CASSRGLAGGGSSYEQYF.